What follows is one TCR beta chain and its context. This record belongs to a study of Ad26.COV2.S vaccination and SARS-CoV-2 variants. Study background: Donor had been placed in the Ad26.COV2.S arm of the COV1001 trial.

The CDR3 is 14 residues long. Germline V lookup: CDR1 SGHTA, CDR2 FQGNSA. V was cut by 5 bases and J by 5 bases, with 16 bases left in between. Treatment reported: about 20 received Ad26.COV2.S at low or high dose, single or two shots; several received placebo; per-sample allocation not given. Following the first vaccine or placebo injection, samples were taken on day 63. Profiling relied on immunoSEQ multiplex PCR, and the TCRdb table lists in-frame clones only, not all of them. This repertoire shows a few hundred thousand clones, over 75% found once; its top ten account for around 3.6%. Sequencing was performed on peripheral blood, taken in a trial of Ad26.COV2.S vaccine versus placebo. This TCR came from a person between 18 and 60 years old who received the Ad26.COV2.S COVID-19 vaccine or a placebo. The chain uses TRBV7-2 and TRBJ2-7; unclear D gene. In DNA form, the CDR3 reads TGTGCCAGCAGCCCGACGACTGGCACAAACGAGCAGTACTTC. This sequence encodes CASSPTTGTNEQYF.